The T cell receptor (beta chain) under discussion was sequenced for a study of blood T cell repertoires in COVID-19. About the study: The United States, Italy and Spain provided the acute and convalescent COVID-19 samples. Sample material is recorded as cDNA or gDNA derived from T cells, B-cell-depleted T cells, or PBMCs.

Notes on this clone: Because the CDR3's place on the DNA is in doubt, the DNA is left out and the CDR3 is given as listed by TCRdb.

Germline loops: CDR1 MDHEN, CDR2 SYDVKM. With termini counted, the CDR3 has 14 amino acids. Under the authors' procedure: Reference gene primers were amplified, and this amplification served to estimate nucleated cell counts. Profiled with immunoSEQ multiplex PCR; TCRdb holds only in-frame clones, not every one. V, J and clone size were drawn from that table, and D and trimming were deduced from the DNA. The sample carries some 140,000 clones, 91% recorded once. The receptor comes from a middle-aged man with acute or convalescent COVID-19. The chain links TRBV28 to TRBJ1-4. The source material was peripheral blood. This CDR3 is CASSFLAANEKLFF.